The TCR beta chain described here comes from a study of T cells in localized non-small cell lung cancer. V trimming: 1 base; J trimming: 2 bases; junction bases outside the gene matches: 7. Per the germline V gene, CDR1 is SGHTA and CDR2 is FQGNSA. The CDR3 loop spans 16 amino acids. Remarks on this clone: Its antigen remains unknown.

TCRdb keeps only in-frame clones here, not all; method: immunoSEQ multiplex PCR. The sample shows around 83,000 clones, about 91% of them seen only once. Points from the study as a whole: Appearing in adjacent lung were a median roughly 60 of the top 100 tumor clones. Tumor showed lower T cell clonality than uninvolved adjacent lung, where it was highest.

The receptor's source is a man aged 35 to 70 with stage I squamous cell lung carcinoma. This chain connects TRBV7-2 to TRBJ2-7, with 8 bases lining up with TRBD2. Material: peripheral blood, obtained before any cancer treatment. In DNA, the CDR3 is TGTGCCAGCAGCTTAGATGGAGCGGGGGTCCCCTACGAGCAGTACTTC. This sequence encodes CASSLDGAGVPYEQYF.